This TCR beta chain originates from a study of CD8 T cells in ankylosing spondylitis. Findings of the study overall: Seemingly characteristic of ankylosing spondylitis blood was a TCR beta motif consisting of about 8 highly homologous variants.

This clonotype was counted many times. Its specificity is unknown. Each CDR3 protein gets one entry after TCRdb re-called the 5' RACE reads with MiXCR. The sample includes fewer than 550,000 distinct CDR3 sequences, approximately 5% of them seen just once. Material for sequencing was blood, either unsorted or a sorted T cell fraction (not recorded which). This clonotype originated in a male donor with ankylosing spondylitis.

The chain's CDR3 is CASSLGMAGHRSYEQYF. The CDR3 nucleotides read TGTGCCAGCAGCTTAGGGATGGCAGGTCACCGCTCCTACGAGCAGTACTTC. The chain employs TRBV7-2 and TRBJ2-7; D remains unclear. This CDR3 contains 17 residues. Per the germline V gene, CDR1 is SGHTA and CDR2 is FQGNSA. The germline V and J ends were trimmed by 1 base and 0 bases, with 16 bases remaining between them.